The present T cell receptor beta chain was sequenced within a study of cytomegalovirus exposure and HLA in healthy donors. This clone appeared once. Antigen specificity is unknown. CDR3 length: 15 amino acids. Germline CDR1 reads SGHTA; CDR2 reads FQGNSA. V was trimmed by 2 bases and J by 2 bases, leaving 12 bases between them. PCR employed 60 Vbeta and 13 Jbeta primers. Clones were sequenced by immunoSEQ multiplex PCR, and TCRdb holds only the in-frame ones, with some missing. Of 140,000 or so clones in the sample, approximately 91% were seen once. Study findings and constraints: There were some public TCRs occurring in many donors, but most TCR sequences were rare.

What was sequenced was PBMCs. The chain joins TRBV7-2 to TRBJ1-1, with a weak D call TRBD1 (5 bases). The source of this sequence is a woman in her 40s in good health and CMV-seronegative. The CDR3 DNA reads TGTGCCAGCAGCTTAAGTTGGGGCTCCAACACTGAAGCTTTCTTT. Its translation: CASSLSWGSNTEAFF. The full variable domain, with the rest looked up from reference TRBV7-2 and TRBJ1-1, is GAGVSQSPSNKVTEKGKDVELRCDPISGHTALYWYRQSLGQGLEFLIYFQGNSAPDKSGLPSDRFSAERTGGSVSTLTIQRTQQEDSAVYLCASSLSWGSNTEAFFGQGTRLTVV.